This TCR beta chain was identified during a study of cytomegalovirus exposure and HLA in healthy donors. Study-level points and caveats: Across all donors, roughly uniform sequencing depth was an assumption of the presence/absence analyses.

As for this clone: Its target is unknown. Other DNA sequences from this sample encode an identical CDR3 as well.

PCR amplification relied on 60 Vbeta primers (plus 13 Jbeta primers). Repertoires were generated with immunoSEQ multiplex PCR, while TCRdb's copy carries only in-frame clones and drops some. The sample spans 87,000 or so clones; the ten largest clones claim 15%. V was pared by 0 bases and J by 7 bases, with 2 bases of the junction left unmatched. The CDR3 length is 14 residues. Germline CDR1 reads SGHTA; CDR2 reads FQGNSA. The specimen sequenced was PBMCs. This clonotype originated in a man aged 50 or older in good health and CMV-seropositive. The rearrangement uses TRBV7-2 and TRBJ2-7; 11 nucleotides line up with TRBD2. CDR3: CASSLASGRGEQYF. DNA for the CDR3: TGTGCCAGCAGCTTAGCTAGCGGGAGGGGGGAGCAGTACTTC.